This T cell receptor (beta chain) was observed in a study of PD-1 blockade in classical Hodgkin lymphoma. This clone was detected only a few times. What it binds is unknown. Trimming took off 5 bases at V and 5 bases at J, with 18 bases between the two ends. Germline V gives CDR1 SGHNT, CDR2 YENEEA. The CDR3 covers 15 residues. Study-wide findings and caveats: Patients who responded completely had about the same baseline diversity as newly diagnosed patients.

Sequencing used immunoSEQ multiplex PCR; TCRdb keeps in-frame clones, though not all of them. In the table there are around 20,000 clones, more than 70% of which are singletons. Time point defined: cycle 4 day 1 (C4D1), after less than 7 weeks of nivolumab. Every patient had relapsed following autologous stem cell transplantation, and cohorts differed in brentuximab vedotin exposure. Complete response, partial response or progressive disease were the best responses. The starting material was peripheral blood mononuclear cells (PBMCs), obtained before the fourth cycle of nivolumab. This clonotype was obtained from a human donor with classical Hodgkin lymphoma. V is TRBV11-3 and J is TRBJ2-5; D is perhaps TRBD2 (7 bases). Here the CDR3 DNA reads TGTGCCAGCAGCCTACAGGGAGGGTTCGGGGAGACCCAGTACTTC. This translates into CASSLQGGFGETQYF.